Presented here are 27 T cell receptor beta chains from one specimen sequenced in a study of OX40 agonist ivuxolimab in advanced cancers. Profiling relied on immunoSEQ multiplex PCR, and the TCRdb table lists in-frame clones only, not all of them. This table has about 32,000 clones, around 83% appearing once. The starting material was CD4+ or CD8+ T cells sorted from blood, obtained in a trial of the OX40 agonist ivuxolimab. The receptors stem from an adult with an advanced solid tumor such as melanoma, head and neck, liver or kidney cancer.

The V and J genes are TRBV6-1 and TRBJ1-1; D perhaps matches TRBD1 (5 bases). The V gene's germline CDR1 is MNHNS and CDR2 SASEGT. The CDR3 is 15 amino acids. Trimming shortened V by 3 bases and J by 5 bases, and 16 bases separated the two germline ends. The CDR3 protein is CASSEIGAPGTEAFF. In DNA form, the CDR3 reads TGTGCCAGCAGTGAGATAGGGGCGCCGGGGACTGAAGCTTTCTTT.

This sequence joins TRBV5-5 and TRBJ2-1; 7 positions match TRBD2. V trimming: 1 base; J trimming: 5 bases; junction bases outside the gene matches: 6. This CDR3 region has 15 residues. Germline V gene lookup returns CDR1 SGHKS and CDR2 YYEKEE (reference sequence). This CDR3 is CASSLKLAQNNEQFF. The CDR3 region has the DNA TGTGCCAGCAGCTTGAAACTAGCGCAAAACAATGAGCAGTTCTTC.

The J gene is TRBJ1-5, the V gene TRBV6-5, with a possible D match to TRBD1 (5 bases). Germline CDR1 MNHEY, CDR2 SVGAGI. The V end lost 5 bases, the J end lost 6 bases, and 17 bases lay between the germline ends. The length of the CDR3 is 15 residues. The CDR3: CASSNPGGEAQPQHF. The CDR3 region has the DNA TGTGCCAGCAGTAACCCCGGGGGGGAGGCTCAGCCCCAGCATTTT.

The genes are TRBV15 and TRBJ2-3; 9 positions agree with TRBD2. There are 16 residues in the CDR3. J was trimmed by 3 bases and V by 3 bases; bases with no gene match: 7. Per the germline V gene, CDR1 is LNHNV and CDR2 is YYDKDF (reference sequence). DNA of the CDR3: TGTGCCACCAGCAGGTGGGGGGCGGGGGGGACAGATACGCAGTATTTT. Encoded protein: CATSRWGAGGTDTQYF.

The chain links TRBV2 to TRBJ1-1, with 9 positions matching TRBD1. The CDR3 runs 16 residues. Germline V gene lookup returns CDR1 SNHLY and CDR2 FYNNEI. Unmatched junction bases numbered 13, after V lost 6 bases and J lost 5 bases. The CDR3 protein is CASSDITGGDGTEAFF. CDR3 in DNA: TGTGCCAGCAGCGACATAACAGGGGGCGATGGGACTGAAGCTTTCTTT.

As DNA, the CDR3 is TGTGCCACCAGCAGAGGCAGGGGATCGGGCGTTAACTATGGCTACACCTTC. Protein product: CATSRGRGSGVNYGYTF. This sequence joins TRBV15 and TRBJ1-2, with D possibly matching TRBD1 (6 bases). This CDR3 is 17 amino acids long. The V end lost 1 base, the J end lost 1 base, and 16 bases lay between the germline ends. Germline V CDR1 and CDR2: LNHNV, YYDKDF (reference sequence). Variable domain in full (rest from reference TRBV15 and TRBJ1-2): DAMVIQNPRYQVTQFGKPVTLSCSQTLNHNVMYWYQQKSSQAPKLLFHYYDKDFNNEADTPDNFQSRRPNTSFCFLDIRSPGLGDTAMYLCATSRGRGSGVNYGYTFGSGTRLTVV.

The rearrangement joins TRBV4-1 to TRBJ2-1, with D unclear. The CDR3 spans 12 residues. From germline, CDR1 is MGHRA and CDR2 YSYEKL. Trimming removed 0 bases from V and 9 bases from J, with 6 bases in between. DNA for the CDR3: TGCGCCAGCAGCCAAGAGGGATTTGAGCAGTTCTTC. The encoded protein is CASSQEGFEQFF.

The gene calls are TRBV19 and TRBJ2-7, with D maybe TRBD1 (6 bases). The CDR3 runs 15 residues. V was pared by 5 bases and J by 0 bases, with 14 bases between. Looked up from germline, CDR1 is LNHDA and CDR2 is SQIVND (reference sequence). DNA of the CDR3: TGTGCCAGTAGTCCAACTGACAGGAGCTCCTACGAGCAGTACTTC. Its translation is CASSPTDRSSYEQYF.

This chain joins TRBV2 and TRBJ2-5, with D maybe TRBD2 (6 bases). CDR3 size: 14 residues. Trimming shortened V by 4 bases and J by 0 bases, and 9 bases separated the two germline ends. Germline CDR1 SNHLY, CDR2 FYNNEI. CDR3 sequence reads: CASSVRDYQETQYF. DNA for the CDR3: TGTGCCAGCAGTGTAAGGGACTACCAAGAGACCCAGTACTTC.

Only one count was recorded for this clone. The chain links TRBV7-8 to TRBJ2-7, with 9 bases fitting TRBD2. The ends lost 5 bases at V and 3 bases at J; junction bases unmatched: 2. CDR1 SGHVS and CDR2 FQNEAQ come from the germline V gene. The CDR3 contains 13 residues. The CDR3 here is CASSRTSDYEQYF. CDR3 nucleotides: TGTGCCAGCAGCAGGACTAGCGACTACGAGCAGTACTTC.

V is TRBV25-1 and J is TRBJ1-4; D gene ambiguous. Germline V lookup: CDR1 MGHDK, CDR2 SYGVNS. The CDR3 length is 14 residues. The V end was cut by 2 bases, the J end by 7 bases, with 11 bases between. The CDR3 sequence is CASSERVESEKLFF. The CDR3, as DNA: TGTGCCAGCAGTGAAAGAGTGGAGTCTGAAAAACTGTTTTTT.

This clone occurred a few times. The chain couples TRBV10-3 to TRBJ2-2, with TRBD2 matching 14 bases. With V trimmed by 4 bases and J by 6 bases, 10 bases remained unmatched. Per the germline V gene, CDR1 is ENHRY and CDR2 is SYGVKD. This CDR3 contains 18 residues. The DNA of the CDR3 is TGTGCCATCAGTGGCACGGGGACTAGCGGGAGACGCCCCGGGGAGCTGTTTTTT. This gives the protein CAISGTGTSGRRPGELFF.

The chain couples TRBV7-2 to TRBJ1-3; the D gene is possibly TRBD1 (6 bases). The CDR3 runs 13 residues. Trimming removed 6 bases from V and 0 bases from J, with 6 bases in between. The V gene's germline CDR1 is SGHTA and CDR2 FQGNSA. The CDR3 DNA sequence: TGTGCCAGCAGGGACAGCTCTGGAAACACCATATATTTT. Translating gives CASRDSSGNTIYF.

This clone was seen once. The chain carries TRBV29-1 and TRBJ1-2; 9 nucleotides agree with TRBD1. The CDR3 sequence is 17 residues long. Germline V gene sequence: CDR1 SQVTM, CDR2 ANQGSEA. Trimming at V came to 0 bases and at J to 1 base, leaving 9 bases not matched to a gene. CDR3 region: CSVEDSGTGRFNYGYTF. CDR3 bases: TGCAGCGTTGAAGATTCCGGGACAGGGCGATTTAACTATGGCTACACCTTC.

The CDR3 spells CASSIGRVKNSPLHF. In nucleotides, the CDR3 is TGTGCCAGTAGTATTGGCAGGGTAAAGAATTCACCCCTCCACTTT. This chain connects TRBV19 to TRBJ1-6; D may be TRBD1 (5 bases). The CDR3 length is 15 residues. Germline V CDR1 and CDR2: LNHDA, SQIVND (reference sequence). The V gene lost 3 bases and the J gene lost 7 bases, with 13 bases spanning the gap.

The chain employs TRBV9 and TRBJ1-1, with 9 nucleotides matching TRBD1. From germline, CDR1 is SGDLS and CDR2 YYNGEE. The trim removed 3 bases at V and 6 bases at J, leaving 9 bases unmatched. The CDR3 contains 15 residues. The CDR3 region has the DNA TGTGCCAGCAGCGCCCGACAGGGGGTAAGGGCTGAAGCTTTCTTT. Protein sequence: CASSARQGVRAEAFF.

This rearrangement joins TRBV9 to TRBJ2-3; 8 bases match TRBD2. The CDR3 spans 15 residues. Germline V CDR1 and CDR2: SGDLS, YYNGEE. The trim removed 3 bases at V and 6 bases at J, leaving 9 bases unmatched. CDR3 sequence (DNA): TGTGCCAGCAGCGGCCGCCGGGAGGGCCTGGATACGCAGTATTTT. Translation: CASSGRREGLDTQYF.

In this sample, this clone turned up once. The genes are TRBV15 and TRBJ2-7; 11 positions match TRBD1. The V gene's germline CDR1 is LNHNV and CDR2 YYDKDF (reference sequence). V dropped 8 bases and J dropped 1; count of bases not matched to a gene: 4. The CDR3 runs 14 residues. The DNA of the CDR3 is TGTGCCACCTCTGGGACAGGGGGGTCCTACGAGCAGTACTTC. Protein sequence: CATSGTGGSYEQYF.

This sequence joins TRBV27 and TRBJ2-2, with 10 positions matching TRBD2. CDR3 length: 16 residues. The germline V gene encodes CDR1 MNHEY and CDR2 SMNVEV (reference sequence). After removal of 1 base from V and 6 bases from J, the junction contained 5 bases not matched to a gene. This CDR3 reads CASSLFLAGGPGELFF. The DNA of the CDR3 is TGTGCCAGCAGTTTATTCTTAGCGGGAGGTCCCGGGGAGCTGTTTTTT.

The rearrangement uses TRBV11-2 and TRBJ1-6, with D possibly being TRBD1 (5 bases). In germline, CDR1 is SGHAT, CDR2 FQNNGV. Trimming took off 5 bases at V and 6 bases at J, with 11 bases between the two ends. CDR3 size: 14 residues. CDR3 nucleotides: TGTGCCAGCAGCGGGGCAGGGTTTAATTCACCCCTCCACTTT. It yields the protein CASSGAGFNSPLHF.

The genes are TRBV6-1 and TRBJ1-2; possibly TRBD1 for D (5 bases). Trimming left V 0 bases short and J 4 bases short, with 15 bases between. CDR1 and CDR2 from the germline V gene are MNHNS and SASEGT. This CDR3 region has 16 residues. The CDR3 here is CASSEAGGTPSYGYTF. The DNA for the CDR3 is TGTGCCAGCAGTGAAGCGGGAGGGACGCCTAGCTATGGCTACACCTTC.

This chain joins TRBV6-4 and TRBJ2-3; D is unresolved. With 4 bases removed from V and 0 bases from J, the gap between germline ends came to 11 bases. CDR1 MRHNA and CDR2 SNTAGT come from the germline V gene. The CDR3 length is 15 residues. CDR3 coding DNA: TGTGCCAGCAGTGGCCTGCGCGGTAGCACAGATACGCAGTATTTT. It codes for CASSGLRGSTDTQYF.

This clone is medium-sized in the sample. The sample holds other DNA sequences that translate to the same CDR3. The J gene is TRBJ1-2, the V gene TRBV4-1; D is unclear. Trimming cost V 0 bases and J 2 bases, with 10 bases left between them. The CDR3 covers 15 residues. Germline loops: CDR1 MGHRA, CDR2 YSYEKL. The CDR3 loop is CASSQDRGGNYGYTF. The CDR3 region has the DNA TGCGCCAGCAGCCAAGATCGGGGAGGGAACTATGGCTACACCTTC.

V usage is TRBV19 and J usage is TRBJ2-3; weak D call: TRBD2 (5 bases). The length of the CDR3 is 16 residues. Germline lookup yields CDR1 LNHDA and CDR2 SQIVND (reference sequence). V was pared by 6 bases and J by 1 base, with 17 bases between. CDR3 amino acids: CASSVGLLRGTDTQYF. DNA of the CDR3: TGTGCCAGTAGCGTCGGACTTTTAAGGGGCACAGATACGCAGTATTTT.

V gene TRBV10-2 combines with J gene TRBJ1-1; D not resolved. CDR1 is WSHSY, CDR2 SAAADI, per germline. The CDR3 has 11 residues. Trimming took 6 bases from V and 8 from J, leaving 10 bases between them. CDR3 DNA: TGCGCCAGCAGGGGGTCGGGGGAAGCTTTCTTT. It encodes CASRGSGEAFF.

The chain recombines TRBV19 with TRBJ2-1; D uncertain. Germline V gene lookup returns CDR1 LNHDA and CDR2 SQIVND (reference sequence). The CDR3 has 12 residues. Trimming cost V 3 bases and J 7 bases, with 7 bases left between them. The DNA of the CDR3 is TGTGCCAGTAGTATGAGAGCGAATGAGCAGTTCTTC. Its translation is CASSMRANEQFF.

This clone ranks as medium-sized (0.01 to 0.1%). The DNA for the CDR3 is TGTGCCAGCAGCCACCAGGAGGTCATCGGCTACACCTTC. Translating it yields CASSHQEVIGYTF. The rearrangement uses TRBV5-5 and TRBJ1-2; the D is unclear. The CDR3 is 13 residues long. Germline CDR1 is SGHKS and CDR2 is YYEKEE (reference sequence). V lost 4 bases and J lost 8, with 15 bases in between. Looking up the rest from reference TRBV5-5 and TRBJ1-2 gives the full variable domain: DAGVTQSPTHLIKTRGQQVTLRCSPISGHKSVSWYQQVLGQGPQFIFQYYEKEERGRGNFPDRFSARQFPNYSSELNVNALLLGDSALYLCASSHQEVIGYTFGSGTRLTVV.